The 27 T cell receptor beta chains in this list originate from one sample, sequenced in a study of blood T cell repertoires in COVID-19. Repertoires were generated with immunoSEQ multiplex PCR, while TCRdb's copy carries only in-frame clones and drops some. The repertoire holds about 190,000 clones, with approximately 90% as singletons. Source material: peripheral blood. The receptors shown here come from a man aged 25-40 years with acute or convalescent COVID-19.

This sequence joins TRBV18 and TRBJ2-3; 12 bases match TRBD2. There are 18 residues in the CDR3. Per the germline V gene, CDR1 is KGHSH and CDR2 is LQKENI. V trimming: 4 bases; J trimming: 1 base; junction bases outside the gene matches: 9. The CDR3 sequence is CASSQRQTSGGGTDTQYF. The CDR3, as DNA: TGTGCCAGCTCACAAAGGCAGACTAGCGGGGGAGGCACAGATACGCAGTATTTT.

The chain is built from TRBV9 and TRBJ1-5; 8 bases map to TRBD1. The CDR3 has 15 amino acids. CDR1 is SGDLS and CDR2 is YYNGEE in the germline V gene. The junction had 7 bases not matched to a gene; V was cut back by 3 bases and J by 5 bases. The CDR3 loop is CASSAADRVHQPQHF. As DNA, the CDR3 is TGTGCCAGCAGCGCTGCGGACAGGGTGCATCAGCCCCAGCATTTT.

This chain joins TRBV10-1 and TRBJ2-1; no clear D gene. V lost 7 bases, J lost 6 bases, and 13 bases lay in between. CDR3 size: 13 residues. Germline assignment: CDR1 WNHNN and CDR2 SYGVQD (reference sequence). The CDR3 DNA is TGCGCCAGCACTGGGCAGCTGGGCAATGAGCAGTTCTTC. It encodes CASTGQLGNEQFF.

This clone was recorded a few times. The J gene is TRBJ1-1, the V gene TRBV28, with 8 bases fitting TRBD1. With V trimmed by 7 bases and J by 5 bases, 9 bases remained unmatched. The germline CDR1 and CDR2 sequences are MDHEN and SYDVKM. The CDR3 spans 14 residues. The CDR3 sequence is CASNSQGAWTEAFF. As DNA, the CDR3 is TGTGCCAGCAACTCCCAGGGGGCTTGGACTGAAGCTTTCTTT. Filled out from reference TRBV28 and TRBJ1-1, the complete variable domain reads DVKVTQSSRYLVKRTGEKVFLECVQDMDHENMFWYRQDPGLGLRLIYFSYDVKMKEKGDIPEGYSVSREKKERFSLILESASTNQTSMYLCASNSQGAWTEAFFGQGTRLTVV.

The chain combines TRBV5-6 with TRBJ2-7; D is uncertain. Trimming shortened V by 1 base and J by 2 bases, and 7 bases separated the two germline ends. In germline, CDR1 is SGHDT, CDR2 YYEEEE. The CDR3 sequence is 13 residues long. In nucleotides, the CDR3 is TGTGCCAGCAGCTTGAATACTCCCTACGAGCAGTACTTC. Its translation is CASSLNTPYEQYF.

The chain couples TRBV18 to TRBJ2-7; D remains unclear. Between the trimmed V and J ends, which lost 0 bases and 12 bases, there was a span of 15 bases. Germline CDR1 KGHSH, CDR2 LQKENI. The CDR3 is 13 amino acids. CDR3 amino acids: CASSPPLDPRSYF. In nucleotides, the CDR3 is TGTGCCAGCTCACCACCCCTAGATCCCAGATCGTACTTC.

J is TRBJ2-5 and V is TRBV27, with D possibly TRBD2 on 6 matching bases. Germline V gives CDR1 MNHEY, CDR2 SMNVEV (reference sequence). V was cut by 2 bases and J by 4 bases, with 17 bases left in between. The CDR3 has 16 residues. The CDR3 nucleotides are TGTGCCAGCAGTTTAGTGTGGGGGGATGGGAGAGAGACCCAGTACTTC. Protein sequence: CASSLVWGDGRETQYF.

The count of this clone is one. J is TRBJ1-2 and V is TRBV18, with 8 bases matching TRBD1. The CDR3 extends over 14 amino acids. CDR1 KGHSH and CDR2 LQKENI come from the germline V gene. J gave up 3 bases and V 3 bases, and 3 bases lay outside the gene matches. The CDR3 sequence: CASSPTGQDYGYTF. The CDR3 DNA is TGTGCCAGCTCACCGACGGGACAGGACTATGGCTACACCTTC.

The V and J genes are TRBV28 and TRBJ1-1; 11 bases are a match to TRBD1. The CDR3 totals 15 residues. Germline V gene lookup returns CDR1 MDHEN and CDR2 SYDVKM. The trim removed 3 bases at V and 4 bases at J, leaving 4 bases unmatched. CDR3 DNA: TGTGCCAGCAGTTTCCCCGGGACAGGGGGCACTGAAGCTTTCTTT. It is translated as CASSFPGTGGTEAFF.

The CDR3: CASSQEYSQNTEAFF. The CDR3 region has the DNA TGTGCCAGCAGCCAAGAATACAGCCAGAACACTGAAGCTTTCTTT. This chain links TRBV4-2 with TRBJ1-1; D uncertain. Trimming pared 0 bases from V and 1 base from J, leaving 9 bases between. CDR1 and CDR2 from the germline V gene are LGHNA and YNFKEQ. The CDR3 extends over 15 amino acids.

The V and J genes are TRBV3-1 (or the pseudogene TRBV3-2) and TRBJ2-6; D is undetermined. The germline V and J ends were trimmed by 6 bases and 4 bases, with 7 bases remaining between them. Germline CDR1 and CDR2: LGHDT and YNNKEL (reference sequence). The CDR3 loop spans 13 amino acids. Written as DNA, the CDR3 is TGTGCCAGCAGTTATTTGGGGGCCAACGTCCTGACTTTC. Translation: CASSYLGANVLTF.

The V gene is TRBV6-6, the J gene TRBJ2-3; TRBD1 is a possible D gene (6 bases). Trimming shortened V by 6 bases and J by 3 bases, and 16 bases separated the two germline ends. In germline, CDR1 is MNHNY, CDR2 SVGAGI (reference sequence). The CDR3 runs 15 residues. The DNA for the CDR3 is TGTGCCAGCAGCCCTACAGGGACCCGAACAGATACGCAGTATTTT. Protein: CASSPTGTRTDTQYF.

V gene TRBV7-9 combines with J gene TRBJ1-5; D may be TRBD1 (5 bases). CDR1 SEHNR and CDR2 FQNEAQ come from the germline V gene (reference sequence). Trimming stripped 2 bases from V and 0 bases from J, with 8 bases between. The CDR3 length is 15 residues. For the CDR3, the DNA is TGTGCCAGCAGCTTAACAGGAGTTAGCAATCAGCCCCAGCATTTT. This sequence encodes CASSLTGVSNQPQHF.

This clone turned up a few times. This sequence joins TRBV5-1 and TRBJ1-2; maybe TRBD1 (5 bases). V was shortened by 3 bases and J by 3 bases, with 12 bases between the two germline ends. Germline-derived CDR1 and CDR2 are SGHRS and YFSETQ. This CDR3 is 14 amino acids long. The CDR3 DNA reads TGCGCCAGCAGCTCCGAAGGGGCTGACTATGGCTACACCTTC. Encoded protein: CASSSEGADYGYTF.

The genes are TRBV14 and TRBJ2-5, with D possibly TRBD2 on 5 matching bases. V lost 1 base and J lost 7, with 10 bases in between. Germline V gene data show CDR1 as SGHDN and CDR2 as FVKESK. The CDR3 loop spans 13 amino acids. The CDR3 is CASSQGPGRTQYF. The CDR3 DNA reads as TGTGCCAGCAGCCAAGGGCCGGGAAGGACCCAGTACTTC.

CDR3 sequence (DNA): TGTGCCAGCAGCTTATCGGGGGGGAAGACCGGGGAGCTGTTTTTT. Protein: CASSLSGGKTGELFF. The chain couples TRBV7-8 to TRBJ2-2, with 8 bases aligning to TRBD2. The V gene end was trimmed by 2 bases and the J gene end by 5 bases; junction bases not matched to a gene: 4. The CDR3 is made up of 15 amino acids. Per germline, CDR1 SGHVS and CDR2 FQNEAQ.

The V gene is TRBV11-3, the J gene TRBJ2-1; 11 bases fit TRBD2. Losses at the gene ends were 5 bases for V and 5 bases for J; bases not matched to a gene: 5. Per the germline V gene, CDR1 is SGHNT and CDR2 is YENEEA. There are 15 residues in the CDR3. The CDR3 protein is CASSVIAGGNNEQFF. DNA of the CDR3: TGTGCCAGCAGCGTGATAGCGGGGGGGAACAATGAGCAGTTCTTC.

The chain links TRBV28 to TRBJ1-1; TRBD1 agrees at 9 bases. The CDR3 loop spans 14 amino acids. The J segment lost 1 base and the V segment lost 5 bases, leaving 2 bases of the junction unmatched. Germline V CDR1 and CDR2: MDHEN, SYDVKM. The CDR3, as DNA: TGTGCCAGCAGTACAGGGGGCCCGAACACTGAAGCTTTCTTT. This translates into CASSTGGPNTEAFF.

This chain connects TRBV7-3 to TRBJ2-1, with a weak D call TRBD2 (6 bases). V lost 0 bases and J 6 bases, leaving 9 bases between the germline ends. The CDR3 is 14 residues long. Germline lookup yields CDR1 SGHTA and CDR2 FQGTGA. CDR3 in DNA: TGTGCCAGCAGCTTAACTCCTAGCGCCAATGAGCAGTTCTTC. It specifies CASSLTPSANEQFF.

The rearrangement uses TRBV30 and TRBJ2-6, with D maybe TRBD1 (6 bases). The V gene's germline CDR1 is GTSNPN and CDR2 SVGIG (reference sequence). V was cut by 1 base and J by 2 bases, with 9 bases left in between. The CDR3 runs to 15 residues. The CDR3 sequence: CAWSAGQTGANVLTF. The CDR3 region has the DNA TGTGCCTGGAGTGCCGGACAGACTGGGGCCAACGTCCTGACTTTC.

The CDR3 sequence is CATRIIGDRNTIYF. CDR3 nucleotides: TGTGCCACCAGAATAATCGGGGATCGAAACACCATATATTTT. The rearrangement joins TRBV15 to TRBJ1-3; the D is unclear. V was pared by 6 bases and J by 5 bases, with 14 bases between. In germline, CDR1 is LNHNV, CDR2 YYDKDF (reference sequence). The CDR3 loop spans 14 amino acids.

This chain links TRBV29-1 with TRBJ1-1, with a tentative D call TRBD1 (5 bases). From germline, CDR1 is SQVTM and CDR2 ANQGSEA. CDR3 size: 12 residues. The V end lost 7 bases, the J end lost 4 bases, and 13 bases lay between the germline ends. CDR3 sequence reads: CSASTGATEAFF. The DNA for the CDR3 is TGCAGCGCCTCTACAGGTGCCACTGAAGCTTTCTTT.

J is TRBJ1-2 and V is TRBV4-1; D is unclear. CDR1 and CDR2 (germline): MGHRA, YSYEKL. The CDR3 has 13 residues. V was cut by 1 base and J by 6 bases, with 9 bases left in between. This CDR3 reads CASSQVAGNGYTF. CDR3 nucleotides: TGCGCCAGCAGCCAAGTCGCGGGAAATGGCTACACCTTC.

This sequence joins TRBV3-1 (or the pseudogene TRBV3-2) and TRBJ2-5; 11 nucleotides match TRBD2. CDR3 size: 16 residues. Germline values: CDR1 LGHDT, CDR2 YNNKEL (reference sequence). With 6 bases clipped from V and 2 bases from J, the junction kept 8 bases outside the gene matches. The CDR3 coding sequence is TGTGCCAGCAGTCCAACCGGGACTAGCGGACAAGAGACCCAGTACTTC. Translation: CASSPTGTSGQETQYF.

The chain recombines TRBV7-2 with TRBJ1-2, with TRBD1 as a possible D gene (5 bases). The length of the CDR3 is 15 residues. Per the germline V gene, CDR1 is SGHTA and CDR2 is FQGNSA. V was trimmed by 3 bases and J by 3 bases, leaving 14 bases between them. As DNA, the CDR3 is TGTGCCAGCAGCTTGGGTACAGGCATGGACTATGGCTACACCTTC. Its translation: CASSLGTGMDYGYTF.

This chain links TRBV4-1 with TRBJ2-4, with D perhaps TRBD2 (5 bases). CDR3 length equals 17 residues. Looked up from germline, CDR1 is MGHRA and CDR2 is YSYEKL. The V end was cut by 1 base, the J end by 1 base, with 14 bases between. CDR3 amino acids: CASSQVGIAPAKNIQYF. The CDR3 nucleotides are TGCGCCAGCAGCCAAGTGGGAATAGCGCCCGCCAAAAACATTCAGTACTTC.

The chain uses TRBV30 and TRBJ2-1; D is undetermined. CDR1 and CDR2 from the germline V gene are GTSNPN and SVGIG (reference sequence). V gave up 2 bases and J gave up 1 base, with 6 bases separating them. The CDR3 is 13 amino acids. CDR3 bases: TGTGCCTGGAGTCCACTTTCCTACAATGAGCAGTTCTTC. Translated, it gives CAWSPLSYNEQFF.